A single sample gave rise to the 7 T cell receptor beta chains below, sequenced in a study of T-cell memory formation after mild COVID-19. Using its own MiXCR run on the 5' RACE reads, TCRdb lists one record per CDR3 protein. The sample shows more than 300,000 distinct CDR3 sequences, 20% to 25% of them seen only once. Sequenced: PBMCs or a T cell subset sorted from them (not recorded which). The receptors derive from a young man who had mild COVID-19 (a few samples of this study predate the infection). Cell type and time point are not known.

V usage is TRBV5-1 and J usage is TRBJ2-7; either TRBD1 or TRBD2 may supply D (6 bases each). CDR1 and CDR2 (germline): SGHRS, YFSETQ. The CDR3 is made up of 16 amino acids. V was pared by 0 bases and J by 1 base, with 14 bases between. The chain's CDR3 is CASSLASGAKSYEQYV. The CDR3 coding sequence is TGCGCCAGCAGCTTGGCGTCGGGGGCGAAATCCTACGAGCAGTACGTC.

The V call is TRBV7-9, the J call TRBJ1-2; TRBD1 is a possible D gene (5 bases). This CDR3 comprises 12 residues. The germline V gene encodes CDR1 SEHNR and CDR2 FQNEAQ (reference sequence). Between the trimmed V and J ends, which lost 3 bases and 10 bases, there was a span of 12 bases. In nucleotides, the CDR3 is TGTGCCAGCAGCTTCCCAGGGAGGGACTACACCTTC. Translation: CASSFPGRDYTF.

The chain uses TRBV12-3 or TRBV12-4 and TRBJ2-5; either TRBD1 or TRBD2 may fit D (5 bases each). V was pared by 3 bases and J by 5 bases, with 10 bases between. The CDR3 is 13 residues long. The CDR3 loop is CASSLMGTETQYF. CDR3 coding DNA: TGTGCCAGCAGTTTGATGGGGACGGAGACCCAGTACTTC.

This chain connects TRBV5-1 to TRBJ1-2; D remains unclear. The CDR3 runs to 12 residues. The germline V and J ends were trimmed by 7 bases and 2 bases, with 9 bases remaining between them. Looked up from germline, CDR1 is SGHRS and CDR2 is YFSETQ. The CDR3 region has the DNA TGCGCCAGCTATGCGACAAACTATGGCTACACCTTC. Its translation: CASYATNYGYTF.

The CDR3 sequence is CASSNRQTTGELFF. The CDR3 DNA sequence: TGTGCCAGCAGCAATCGACAAACCACCGGGGAGCTGTTTTTT. V and J are TRBV7-2 and TRBJ2-2, with D uncertain. The V gene lost 5 bases and the J gene lost 4 bases, with 11 bases spanning the gap. The CDR3 contains 14 residues. Germline CDR1 SGHTA, CDR2 FQGNSA.

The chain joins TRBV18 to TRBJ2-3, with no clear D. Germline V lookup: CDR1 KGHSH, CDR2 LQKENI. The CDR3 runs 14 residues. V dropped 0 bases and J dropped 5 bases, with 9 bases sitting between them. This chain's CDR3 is CASSPPSLRDTQYF. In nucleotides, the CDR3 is TGTGCCAGCTCACCACCCAGCCTTAGAGATACGCAGTATTTT.

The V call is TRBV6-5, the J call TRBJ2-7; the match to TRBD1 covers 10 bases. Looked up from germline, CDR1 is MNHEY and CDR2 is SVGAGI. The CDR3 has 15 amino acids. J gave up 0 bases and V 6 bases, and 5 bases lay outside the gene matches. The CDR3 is CASSPGTGASYEQYF. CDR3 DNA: TGTGCCAGCAGCCCCGGGACAGGGGCCTCCTACGAGCAGTACTTC.